Below, 21 T cell receptor beta chains from the same sample are listed, as sequenced in a study of blood T cell repertoires in COVID-19. TCRdb keeps only in-frame clones here, not all; method: immunoSEQ multiplex PCR. The sample has 280,000 or so clones; roughly 89% are singletons. The source material was PBMCs or T cells enriched from blood (not recorded which). The receptors stem from a woman aged 50 to 60 who had been exposed to COVID-19.

Comments on this clone: Likely a read error: the CDR3 ends without its conserved phenylalanine or tryptophan. The limits of the CDR3 on the DNA are not certain, so only TCRdb's listed CDR3 is given. This chain connects TRBV23-1 to TRBJ2-7; the listed D gene, TRBD2, was not tested against the DNA. TRBV23-1 is sorted into the ORF group, with uncertain function. The CDR3 spans 10 amino acids, including both terminal residues. The CDR3 reads CAHLLGEIMD.

The J gene is TRBJ2-7, the V gene TRBV28, with 9 bases that match TRBD1. With V trimmed by 1 base and J by 1 base, 8 bases remained unmatched. Germline CDR1 is MDHEN and CDR2 is SYDVKM. The CDR3 extends over 17 amino acids. CDR3 bases: TGTGCCAGCAGTTTATCGACCGGGACAGGGATTTCCTACGAGCAGTACTTC. Protein sequence: CASSLSTGTGISYEQYF.

This sequence joins TRBV5-1 and TRBJ1-1, with 8 bases that match TRBD1. With V trimmed by 4 bases and J by 4 bases, 6 bases remained unmatched. Per the germline V gene, CDR1 is SGHRS and CDR2 is YFSETQ. This CDR3 contains 14 residues. As DNA, the CDR3 is TGCGCCAGCAGCCCGACAGGGGCGGGCACTGAAGCTTTCTTT. Its protein is CASSPTGAGTEAFF.

This clone was seen once. V gene TRBV12-3 or TRBV12-4 combines with J gene TRBJ1-6; D is undetermined. The CDR3 totals 13 residues. V was shortened by 4 bases and J by 3 bases, with 4 bases between the two germline ends. The CDR3 region is CASSYSYNSPLHF. As DNA, the CDR3 is TGTGCCAGCAGTTACAGCTATAATTCACCCCTCCACTTT.

The chain couples TRBV15 to TRBJ1-5; TRBD1 matches at 10 bases. CDR1 is LNHNV and CDR2 is YYDKDF in the germline V gene (reference sequence). The trim removed 2 bases at V and 7 bases at J, leaving 5 bases unmatched. The CDR3 has 15 residues. The CDR3 loop reads CATSRRTGGRQPQHF. CDR3 coding DNA: TGTGCCACCAGCAGAAGGACAGGGGGACGACAGCCCCAGCATTTT.

The V and J genes are TRBV19 and TRBJ1-5; D remains ambiguous. V lost 3 bases and J lost 6, with 9 bases in between. CDR3 size: 13 residues. The germline gives CDR1 LNHDA, CDR2 SQIVND (reference sequence). CDR3 sequence (DNA): TGTGCCAGTAGTATGTGGCGGGGTCAGCCCCAGCATTTT. It specifies CASSMWRGQPQHF.

The chain uses TRBV27 and TRBJ2-7, with a possible D match to TRBD1 (6 bases). CDR1 is MNHEY and CDR2 is SMNVEV in the germline V gene (reference sequence). The germline V and J ends were trimmed by 2 bases and 1 base, with 15 bases remaining between them. The CDR3 consists of 16 residues. The CDR3 sequence is CASSLGGRTGSYEQYF. CDR3 sequence (DNA): TGTGCCAGCAGTTTAGGCGGTCGCACAGGGTCCTACGAGCAGTACTTC.

The CDR3 sequence: CASSSPSGGLRETQYF. In DNA form, the CDR3 reads TGTGCCAGCAGTTCCCCCTCGGGGGGGCTGCGAGAGACCCAGTACTTC. This chain connects TRBV6-5 to TRBJ2-5; 8 bases align to TRBD2. Trimming took 4 bases from V and 4 from J; bases not matched to a gene: 11. The CDR3 has 16 amino acids. CDR1 MNHEY and CDR2 SVGAGI come from the germline V gene.

V is TRBV4-1 and J is TRBJ1-5; unclear D gene. V lost 10 bases, J lost 5 bases, and 18 bases lay in between. This CDR3 has 14 residues. The germline gives CDR1 MGHRA, CDR2 YSYEKL. CDR3 in amino acids: CATAKGRVDQPQHF. The CDR3 DNA follows: TGCGCCACCGCGAAAGGGCGGGTGGATCAGCCCCAGCATTTT.

This chain links TRBV28 with TRBJ1-6, with 9 bases that match TRBD1. With 8 bases clipped from V and 10 bases from J, the junction kept 18 bases outside the gene matches. The CDR3 is 17 amino acids. In germline, CDR1 is MDHEN, CDR2 SYDVKM. The CDR3 spells CASEGDRAFQGRSPLHF. In DNA form, the CDR3 reads TGTGCCAGCGAAGGGGACAGGGCTTTCCAAGGTCGGTCACCCCTCCACTTT.

V usage is TRBV19 and J usage is TRBJ1-2, with D unresolved. With 3 bases removed from V and 0 bases from J, the gap between germline ends came to 14 bases. The germline CDR1 and CDR2 sequences are LNHDA and SQIVND (reference sequence). The CDR3 sequence is 16 residues long. In DNA form, the CDR3 reads TGTGCCAGTAGTATGCGGGCACTTAATGCTAACTATGGCTACACCTTC. Amino acid sequence: CASSMRALNANYGYTF.

V and J are TRBV28 and TRBJ2-5; no clear D gene. Trimming cost V 6 bases and J 2 bases, with 4 bases left between them. Looked up from germline, CDR1 is MDHEN and CDR2 is SYDVKM. The CDR3 consists of 11 residues. The CDR3 protein is CASSGQETQYF. The CDR3, as DNA: TGTGCCAGCAGCGGGCAAGAGACCCAGTACTTC.

The CDR3 here is CASSLEGTGQYF. For the CDR3, the DNA is TGTGCCAGCAGCTTAGAAGGCACAGGGCAGTACTTC. V gene TRBV7-9 combines with J gene TRBJ2-7; the D gene is possibly TRBD1 (5 bases). CDR3 length: 12 amino acids. Trimming took off 1 base at V and 9 bases at J, with 10 bases between the two ends. Germline CDR1 is SEHNR and CDR2 is FQNEAQ (reference sequence).

The V gene is TRBV19, the J gene TRBJ1-5; D gene uncertain. The CDR3 length is 16 residues. The germline V gene encodes CDR1 LNHDA and CDR2 SQIVND (reference sequence). V was pared by 7 bases and J by 8 bases, with 24 bases between. The CDR3 DNA reads TGTGCCAGTACCCCATCCCTGGGCGCAGTTGTTAAGCCCCAGCATTTT. It translates to CASTPSLGAVVKPQHF. The full variable domain, its missing parts supplied by reference TRBV19 and TRBJ1-5, is DGGITQSPKYLFRKEGQNVTLSCEQNLNHDAMYWYRQDPGQGLRLIYYSQIVNDFQKGDIAEGYSVSREKKESFPLTVTSAQKNPTAFYLCASTPSLGAVVKPQHFGDGTRLSIL.

The chain employs TRBV20-1 and TRBJ2-7; no definite D call. The CDR3 totals 12 residues. Deletions cut 5 bases from V and 2 bases from J, with 10 bases between. Germline lookup yields CDR1 DFQATT and CDR2 SNEGSKA (reference sequence). The CDR3 nucleotides are TGCAGTGCTGGTGGCCTAACCTACGAGCAGTACTTC. It encodes CSAGGLTYEQYF.

The chain joins TRBV7-2 to TRBJ2-7; possibly TRBD2 for D (6 bases). The V end lost 4 bases, the J end lost 5 bases, and 9 bases lay between the germline ends. Germline CDR1 and CDR2: SGHTA and FQGNSA. The CDR3 runs 12 residues. Here the CDR3 reads CASSSGGDEQYF. The CDR3 DNA follows: TGTGCCAGCAGCTCTGGCGGGGACGAGCAGTACTTC. The full variable domain, with the rest looked up from reference TRBV7-2 and TRBJ2-7, is GAGVSQSPSNKVTEKGKDVELRCDPISGHTALYWYRQSLGQGLEFLIYFQGNSAPDKSGLPSDRFSAERTGGSVSTLTIQRTQQEDSAVYLCASSSGGDEQYFGPGTRLTVT.

J is TRBJ1-5 and V is TRBV19; D is undetermined. V was clipped by 3 bases and J by 0 bases, with 9 bases between them. The CDR3 extends over 15 amino acids. The V gene's germline CDR1 is LNHDA and CDR2 SQIVND (reference sequence). The CDR3: CASSISRYSNQPQHF. The DNA of the CDR3 is TGTGCCAGTAGTATTTCCAGATATAGCAATCAGCCCCAGCATTTT.

The chain recombines TRBV28 with TRBJ1-5; D gene ambiguous. Germline CDR1 reads MDHEN; CDR2 reads SYDVKM. The CDR3 totals 12 residues. Trimming pared 9 bases from V and 2 bases from J, leaving 8 bases between. CDR3 nucleotides: TGTGCCAGTACGAGAGGCAATCAGCCCCAGCATTTT. This encodes CASTRGNQPQHF.

The V call is TRBV6-5, the J call TRBJ2-3; tentatively, D is TRBD1 (5 bases). This CDR3 has 13 amino acids. Trimming left V 2 bases short and J 5 bases short, with 8 bases between. Looked up from germline, CDR1 is MNHEY and CDR2 is SVGAGI. CDR3 DNA: TGTGCCAGCAGTTACCAGGGTATAGATACGCAGTATTTT. Translation: CASSYQGIDTQYF.

V is TRBV30 and J is TRBJ1-2; possible D gene TRBD1, 5 bases. CDR3 length equals 14 residues. V lost 0 bases to trimming and J lost 4 bases, with 12 bases between them. Germline V gene lookup returns CDR1 GTSNPN and CDR2 SVGIG (reference sequence). This chain's CDR3 is CAWSVPETVYGYTF. CDR3 DNA sequence: TGTGCCTGGAGTGTACCCGAGACAGTCTATGGCTACACCTTC.

This clone was counted only a few times. The V gene is TRBV27, the J gene TRBJ1-6; 7 nucleotides align to TRBD1. CDR1 is MNHEY and CDR2 is SMNVEV in the germline V gene (reference sequence). Losses at the gene ends were 2 bases for V and 12 bases for J; bases not matched to a gene: 1. CDR3 length: 12 residues. CDR3 amino acids: CASSLQGGPLHF. CDR3 DNA sequence: TGTGCCAGCAGTTTACAGGGGGGACCCCTCCACTTT.